The 5 T cell receptor beta chains presented below share a single source sample, sequenced in a study of control samples from healthy donors and cancer patients. Sequencing was performed with immunoSEQ multiplex PCR; in TCRdb, only in-frame clones are kept and a portion is missing. The repertoire includes approximately 85,000 clones, roughly 91% of them detected once, and approximately 7.6% sits in the top ten. Sequencing used blood. The origin of the receptors is a woman aged 55-69 years in good health.

For the CDR3, the DNA is TGTGCCAGCAGTGAGGAAGGCAATCAGCCCCAGCATTTT. This codes for CASSEEGNQPQHF. The chain recombines TRBV2 with TRBJ1-5; D ambiguous. V was clipped by 3 bases and J by 2 bases, with 5 bases between them. The CDR3 has 13 amino acids. CDR1 is SNHLY, CDR2 FYNNEI, per germline. Based on the CDR3 plus reference TRBV2 and TRBJ1-5, the full variable domain is EPEVTQTPSHQVTQMGQEVILRCVPISNHLYFYWYRQILGQKVEFLVSFYNNEISEKSEIFDDQFSVERPDGSNFTLKIRSTKLEDSAMYFCASSEEGNQPQHFGDGTRLSIL.

CDR3 protein: CASSADPYEQYF. The CDR3 nucleotides are TGTGCCAGCAGTGCGGACCCCTACGAGCAGTACTTC. The gene calls are TRBV5-6 and TRBJ2-7; D unresolved. V gave up 5 bases and J gave up 2 bases, with 8 bases separating them. CDR3 length: 12 residues. CDR1 is SGHDT, CDR2 YYEEEE, per germline.

The V and J genes are TRBV28 and TRBJ1-3; D call uncertain. V dropped 6 bases and J dropped 0 bases, with 6 bases sitting between them. The CDR3 runs to 13 residues. Germline loops: CDR1 MDHEN, CDR2 SYDVKM. The CDR3 loop reads CASRRSSGNTIYF. The CDR3 bases are TGTGCCAGCAGGAGGAGCTCTGGAAACACCATATATTTT.

This clone was seen more than once but under ten times. The chain has TRBV6-2 or TRBV6-3 and TRBJ1-2; TRBD1 matches 7 bases. J was trimmed by 2 bases and V by 6 bases; bases with no gene match: 6. The CDR3 is 14 amino acids. CDR1 is MNHEY and CDR2 is SVGEGT in the germline V gene. CDR3 region: CASSRRDSNYGYTF. CDR3 nucleotide sequence: TGTGCCAGCAGCCGCCGGGACAGCAACTATGGCTACACCTTC.

This chain links TRBV7-9 with TRBJ1-2; weak D call: TRBD1 (5 bases). The germline CDR1 and CDR2 sequences are SEHNR and FQNEAQ (reference sequence). This CDR3 region has 14 residues. V was pared by 2 bases and J by 5 bases, with 12 bases between. The CDR3 region is CASSLQGLQYGYTF. CDR3 bases: TGTGCCAGCAGCTTACAGGGTCTACAATATGGCTACACCTTC.